This T cell receptor beta chain derives from a study of T-cell memory formation after mild COVID-19. Findings and caveats of the study: The main location of contracting CD4+ clones was CM and EM, and that of contracting CD8+ clones was EMRA. Nothing showed for sure that second-wave clones peaking on day 37 were SARS-CoV-2 specific. Whereas later expanders leaned CD4+, clones contracting day 15 to 85 showed a balanced CD4/CD8 makeup.

As regards this clonotype: Its antigen is as yet unknown.

The CDR3 is 15 residues long. V was clipped by 0 bases and J by 7 bases; unmatched bases: 3. Germline V CDR1 and CDR2: LGHNA, YNFKEQ. With constant-segment primers, 5'RACE yielded cDNA libraries of TCR alpha and TCR beta that carried sample barcodes and UMIs. MiXCR was run by TCRdb on the 5' RACE reads, yielding one entry per CDR3 protein. The repertoire consists of 300,000 to 350,000 distinct CDR3 sequences, with more than 13% occurring once and the leading ten covering roughly a fifth. Sequenced input: PBMCs or a T cell subset sorted from them (not recorded which). This TCR derives from a man in his late teens or twenties who had mild COVID-19 (a few samples of this study predate the infection). Cell type and time point are not known. V is TRBV4-2 and J is TRBJ1-4, with 9 positions matching TRBD1. CDR3 protein: CASSQDLTGGEKLFF. The CDR3 region has the DNA TGTGCCAGCAGCCAAGACTTGACAGGGGGTGAAAAACTGTTTTTT.